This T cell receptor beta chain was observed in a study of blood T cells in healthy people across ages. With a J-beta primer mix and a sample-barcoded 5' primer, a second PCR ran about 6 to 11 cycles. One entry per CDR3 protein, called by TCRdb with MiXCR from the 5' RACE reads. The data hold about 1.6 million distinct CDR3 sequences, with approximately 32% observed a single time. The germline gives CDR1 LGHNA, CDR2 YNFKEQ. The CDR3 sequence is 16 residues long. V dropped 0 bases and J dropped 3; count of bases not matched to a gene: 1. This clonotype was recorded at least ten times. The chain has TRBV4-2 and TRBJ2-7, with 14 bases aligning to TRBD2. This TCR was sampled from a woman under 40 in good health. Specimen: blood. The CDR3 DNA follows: TGTGCCAGCAGCCAAGATGGGACTAGCGGGGGCTACGAGCAGTACTTC. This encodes CASSQDGTSGGYEQYF.